The 4 T cell receptor beta chains listed next were all sequenced from one sample in a study of blood T cell repertoires in COVID-19. The table came from immunoSEQ multiplex PCR; TCRdb's copy has only in-frame clones and leaves some out. The sample consists of some 50,000 clones, 80% to 90% of them appearing once. The sequencing sample was made of peripheral blood. These receptors were taken from a woman in her sixties or seventies with active COVID-19.

This rearrangement joins TRBV6-5 to TRBJ1-2; tentatively, D is TRBD1 (6 bases). Germline V gene sequence: CDR1 MNHEY, CDR2 SVGAGI. This CDR3 is built from 13 residues. The V end lost 7 bases, the J end lost 8 bases, and 17 bases lay between the germline ends. The CDR3 loop reads CASTPGGSHGYTF. DNA of the CDR3: TGTGCCAGCACCCCGGGGGGCAGCCACGGCTACACCTTC.

The chain recombines TRBV7-2 with TRBJ2-1, with D possibly matching TRBD2 (6 bases). The CDR3 runs to 15 residues. CDR1 SGHTA and CDR2 FQGNSA come from the germline V gene. With 7 bases removed from V and 1 base from J, the gap between germline ends came to 14 bases. As DNA, the CDR3 is TGTGCCAGCATACAAATAGCGGTATCCTACAATGAGCAGTTCTTC. Amino acid sequence: CASIQIAVSYNEQFF.

The J gene is TRBJ2-3, the V gene TRBV10-1; TRBD2 matches 10 bases. This CDR3 has 14 amino acids. V was clipped by 4 bases and J by 6 bases; unmatched bases: 4. Germline assignment: CDR1 WNHNN and CDR2 SYGVQD (reference sequence). For the CDR3, the DNA is TGCGCCAGCAGTGCTAGCGGGAGAGGCGATACGCAGTATTTT. Its protein product is CASSASGRGDTQYF.

The J gene is TRBJ2-3, the V gene TRBV4-1; 8 bases are shared with TRBD2. V gave up 3 bases and J gave up 7 bases; unmatched junction bases: 12. In germline, CDR1 is MGHRA, CDR2 YSYEKL. This CDR3 is 16 amino acids long. This chain's CDR3 is CASSQIGLAGFNTQYF. The CDR3 nucleotides are TGCGCCAGCAGCCAGATTGGACTAGCCGGGTTTAATACGCAGTATTTT.